These T cell receptor beta chains were read from a single sample in a study of cytotoxic CD8 clonotypes in ibrutinib-treated CLL. Data came from immunoSEQ multiplex PCR; TCRdb stores just in-frame clones and leaves some out. The sample lists approximately 100,000 clones, approximately 58% seen once, with 37% in the top ten. Source: PBMCs, taken after 24 months of ibrutinib treatment. The source of these receptors is a human donor with chronic lymphocytic leukemia. Each CDR3 is given with its conserved first and last residue. Each record gives: V gene, J gene, CDR3 length, CDR3 protein.

>TRBV2|TRBJ2-2|14
CASNQGGNTGELFF
>TRBV2|TRBJ1-6|16
CASTLGQTSYNSPLHF
>TRBV5-1|TRBJ2-6|19
CASSQRSGGTSSGANVLTF
>TRBV7-9|TRBJ2-5|14
CASSRSGGQETQYF
>TRBV14|TRBJ1-1|13
CASSQALRTEAFF
>TRBV7-7|TRBJ2-5|14
CASSLSGGEETQYF
>TRBV7-6|TRBJ1-1|13
CASSSQENTEAFF
>TRBV6-5|TRBJ2-7|15
CASSYGQGRTYEQYF
>TRBV27|TRBJ1-4|15
CASSPHSAIGEKLFF
>TRBV30|TRBJ2-4|17
CAWSVGEGRWRENIQYF
>TRBV14|TRBJ1-2|12
CASSQELTGYTF
>TRBV18|TRBJ1-6|18
CASSPSGPRSSYNSPLHF
>TRBV29-1|TRBJ2-7|14
CSVRPTTSGYEQYF
>TRBV4-1|TRBJ2-7|13
CASSQGGVYEQYF
>TRBV7-9|TRBJ2-3|17
CASSPYTGSPSTDTQYF
>TRBV11-3|TRBJ2-3|14
CASSPGGLADTQYF
>TRBV5-1|TRBJ1-1|14
CASSTGRGNTEAFF
>TRBV11-3|TRBJ2-1|15
CASSPPPAGHNEQFF
>TRBV9|TRBJ1-1|17
CASSSNGAGLMNTEAFF
>TRBV5-1|TRBJ1-3|15
CASSLVAGAGNTIYF
>TRBV27|TRBJ1-2|16
CASSPLFSARGYGYTF
>TRBV7-8|TRBJ1-1|12
CASSLTSTEAFF
>TRBV30|TRBJ2-3|13
CAWSGVTTDTQYF
>TRBV6-4|TRBJ1-2|12
CAIPPRRDGYTF
>TRBV7-2|TRBJ2-1|13
CASSALVRPGGFF
>TRBV5-1|TRBJ1-5|15
CASSLGGRGNQPQHF
>TRBV7-9|TRBJ2-1|15
CASSSWAGEAYEQFF
>TRBV5-6|TRBJ1-1|17
CASSLEGPGRRNTEAFF
>TRBV5-1|TRBJ1-1|16
CASSLYGPSSNTEAFF
>TRBV6-5|TRBJ1-1|15
CASSPGDRVNTEAFF
>TRBV5-1|TRBJ2-7|11
CASRESYEQYF
>TRBV30|TRBJ2-3|11
CAWRGRDTQYF
>TRBV29-1|TRBJ2-4|12
CSAGEQGLPPWF
>TRBV13|TRBJ1-4|15
CASSLYGGINEKLFF
>TRBV6-1|TRBJ2-7|14
CASRAGGAAYEQYF
>TRBV28|TRBJ1-6|18
CASSFAPGGETPDSPLHF
>TRBV28|TRBJ1-2|15
CASRGGSGNNYGYTF
>TRBV29-1|TRBJ2-3|12
CSVDWGTDTQYF
>TRBV7-2|TRBJ2-1|16
CASSLVGSSSYNEQFF
>TRBV11-2|TRBJ2-2|15
CASSWGTSSTGELFF
>TRBV25-1|TRBJ1-4|16
CASSDAVYGSGRKLFF
>TRBV6-6|TRBJ1-1|13
CASSPSRGTEAFF
>TRBV9|TRBJ2-2|15
CASSFSGPNTGELFF
>TRBV5-6|TRBJ1-1|14
CASSFDVGRTEAFF
>TRBV19|TRBJ2-6|16
CASSPQIPSGANVLTF
>TRBV4-2|TRBJ1-4|16
CASSLQGAGTNEKLFF
>TRBV30|TRBJ2-5|15
CAWSVGPDYQETQYF
>TRBV6-1|TRBJ1-5|14
CATMQGYSNQPQHF
>TRBV27|TRBJ2-7|15
CASSLSGDRSYEQYF
>TRBV5-1|TRBJ1-1|14
CASSSRTENTEAFF